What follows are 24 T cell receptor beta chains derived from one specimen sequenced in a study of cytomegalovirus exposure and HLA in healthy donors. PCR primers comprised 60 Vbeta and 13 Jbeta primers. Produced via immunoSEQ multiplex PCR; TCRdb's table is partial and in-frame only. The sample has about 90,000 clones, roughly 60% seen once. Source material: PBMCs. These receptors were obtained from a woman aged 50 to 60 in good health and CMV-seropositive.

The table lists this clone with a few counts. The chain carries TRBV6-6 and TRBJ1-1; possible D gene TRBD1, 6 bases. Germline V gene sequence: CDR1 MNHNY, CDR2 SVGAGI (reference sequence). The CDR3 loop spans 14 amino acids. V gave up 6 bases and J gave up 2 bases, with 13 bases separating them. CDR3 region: CASSLRGANTEAFF. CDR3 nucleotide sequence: TGTGCCAGCAGCCTCCGGGGGGCTAACACTGAAGCTTTCTTT.

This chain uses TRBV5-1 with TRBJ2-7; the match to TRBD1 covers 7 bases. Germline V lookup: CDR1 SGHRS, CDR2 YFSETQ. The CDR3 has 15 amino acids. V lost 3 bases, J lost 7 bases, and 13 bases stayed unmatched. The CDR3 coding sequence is TGCGCCAGCAGCTGGGGGACAGTAGATACGTTGGAGCAGTACTTC. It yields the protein CASSWGTVDTLEQYF.

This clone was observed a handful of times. This CDR3 is CASSRLGLGTQYF. The CDR3 coding sequence is TGTGCCAGCAGCCGCCTAGGCTTAGGGACCCAGTACTTC. The rearrangement links TRBV11-1 to TRBJ2-5; D call uncertain. V gave up 5 bases and J gave up 7 bases, with 14 bases separating them. Germline lookup yields CDR1 SGHAT and CDR2 FQDESV (reference sequence). The CDR3 totals 13 residues.

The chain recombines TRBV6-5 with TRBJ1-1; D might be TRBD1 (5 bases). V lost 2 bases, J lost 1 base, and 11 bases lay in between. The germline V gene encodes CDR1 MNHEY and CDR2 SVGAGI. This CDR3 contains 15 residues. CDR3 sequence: CASSYGAGGNTEAFF. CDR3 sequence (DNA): TGTGCCAGCAGTTACGGGGCGGGAGGGAACACTGAAGCTTTCTTT.

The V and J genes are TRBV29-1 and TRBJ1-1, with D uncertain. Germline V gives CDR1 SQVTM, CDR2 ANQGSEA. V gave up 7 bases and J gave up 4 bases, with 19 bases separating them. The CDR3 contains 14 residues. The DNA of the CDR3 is TGCAGCGCCCAAGCCGGTGCGGGCGGCACTGAAGCTTTCTTT. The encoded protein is CSAQAGAGGTEAFF.

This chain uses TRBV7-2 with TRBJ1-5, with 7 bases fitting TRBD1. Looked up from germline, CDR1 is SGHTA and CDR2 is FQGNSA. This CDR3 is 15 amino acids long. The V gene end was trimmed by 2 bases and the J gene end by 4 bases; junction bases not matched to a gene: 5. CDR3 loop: CASSLIGQVNQPQHF. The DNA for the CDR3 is TGTGCCAGCAGCTTAATTGGACAGGTTAATCAGCCCCAGCATTTT.

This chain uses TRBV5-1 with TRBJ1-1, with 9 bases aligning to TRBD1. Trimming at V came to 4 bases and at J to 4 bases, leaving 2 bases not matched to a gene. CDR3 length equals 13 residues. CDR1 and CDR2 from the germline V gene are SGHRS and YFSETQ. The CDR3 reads CASSGGQGTEAFF. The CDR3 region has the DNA TGCGCCAGCAGCGGGGGACAGGGCACTGAAGCTTTCTTT.

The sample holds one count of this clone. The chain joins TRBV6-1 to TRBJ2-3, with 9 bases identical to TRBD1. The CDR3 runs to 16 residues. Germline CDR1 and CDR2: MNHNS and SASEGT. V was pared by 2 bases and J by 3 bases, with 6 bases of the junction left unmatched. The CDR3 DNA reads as TGTGCCAGCAGTGAATGGGACAGGGACTGGACAGATACGCAGTATTTT. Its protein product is CASSEWDRDWTDTQYF.

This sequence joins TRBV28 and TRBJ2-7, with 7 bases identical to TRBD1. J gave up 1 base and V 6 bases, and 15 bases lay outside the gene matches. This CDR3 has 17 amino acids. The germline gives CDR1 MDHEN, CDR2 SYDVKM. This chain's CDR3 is CASSLPVGGRDSYEQYF. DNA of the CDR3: TGTGCCAGCAGCCTCCCAGTAGGGGGCAGGGATTCCTACGAGCAGTACTTC.

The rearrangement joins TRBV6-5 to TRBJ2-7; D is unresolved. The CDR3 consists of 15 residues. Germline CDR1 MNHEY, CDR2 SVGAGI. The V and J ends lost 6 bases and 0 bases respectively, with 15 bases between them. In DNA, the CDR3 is TGTGCCAGCAGGCGAGCCGCAAACCCCTCCTACGAGCAGTACTTC. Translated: CASRRAANPSYEQYF.

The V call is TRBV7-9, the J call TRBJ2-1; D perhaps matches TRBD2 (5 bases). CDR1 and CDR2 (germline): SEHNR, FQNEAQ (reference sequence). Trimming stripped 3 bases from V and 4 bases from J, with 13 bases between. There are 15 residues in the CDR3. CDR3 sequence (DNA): TGTGCCAGCAGCTTCCGAGACGGAGGATACAATGAGCAGTTCTTC. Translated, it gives CASSFRDGGYNEQFF. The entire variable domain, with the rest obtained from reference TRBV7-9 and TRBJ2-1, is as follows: DTGVSQNPRHKITKRGQNVTFRCDPISEHNRLYWYRQTLGQGPEFLTYFQNEAQLEKSRLLSDRFSAERPKGSFSTLEIQRTEQGDSAMYLCASSFRDGGYNEQFFGPGTRLTVL.

The CDR3 nucleotides read TGTGCCAGCAGCTTGGAGTTCAATGAAAAACTGTTTTTT. This encodes CASSLEFNEKLFF. The V call is TRBV7-9, the J call TRBJ1-4; D is undetermined. The germline V gene encodes CDR1 SEHNR and CDR2 FQNEAQ (reference sequence). Trimming shortened V by 3 bases and J by 5 bases, and 7 bases separated the two germline ends. The CDR3 loop spans 13 amino acids.

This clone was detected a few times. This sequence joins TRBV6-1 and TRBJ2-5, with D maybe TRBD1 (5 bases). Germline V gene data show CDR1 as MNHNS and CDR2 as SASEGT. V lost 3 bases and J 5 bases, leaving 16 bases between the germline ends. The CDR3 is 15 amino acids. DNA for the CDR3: TGTGCCAGCAGTGATAGGGATAACAGGTGGGAGACCCAGTACTTC. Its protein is CASSDRDNRWETQYF.

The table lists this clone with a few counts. The CDR3 DNA reads TGTGCCAGCAGCCATGAAGGGGCGGGGGCAGATACGCAGTATTTT. Amino acids: CASSHEGAGADTQYF. This rearrangement joins TRBV7-9 to TRBJ2-3, with TRBD2 matching over 7 bases. Germline CDR1 reads SEHNR; CDR2 reads FQNEAQ (reference sequence). CDR3 length: 15 amino acids. The junction had 9 bases not matched to a gene; V was cut back by 5 bases and J by 4 bases.

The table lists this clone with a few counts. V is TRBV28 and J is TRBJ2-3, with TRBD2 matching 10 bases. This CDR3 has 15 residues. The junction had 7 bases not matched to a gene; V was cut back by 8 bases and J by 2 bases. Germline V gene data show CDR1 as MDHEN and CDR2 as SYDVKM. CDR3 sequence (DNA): TGTGCCAGCCCACCCAGCGGGGGGGCCACAGATACGCAGTATTTT. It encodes CASPPSGGATDTQYF. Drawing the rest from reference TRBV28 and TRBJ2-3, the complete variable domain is DVKVTQSSRYLVKRTGEKVFLECVQDMDHENMFWYRQDPGLGLRLIYFSYDVKMKEKGDIPEGYSVSREKKERFSLILESASTNQTSMYLCASPPSGGATDTQYFGPGTRLTVL.

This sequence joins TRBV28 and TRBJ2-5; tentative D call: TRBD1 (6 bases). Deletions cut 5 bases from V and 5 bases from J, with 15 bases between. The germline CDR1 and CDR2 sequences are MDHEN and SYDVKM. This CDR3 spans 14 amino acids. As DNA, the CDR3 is TGTGCCAGCAGTCCCCCCCAGGGGTGGGAGACCCAGTACTTC. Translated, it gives CASSPPQGWETQYF.

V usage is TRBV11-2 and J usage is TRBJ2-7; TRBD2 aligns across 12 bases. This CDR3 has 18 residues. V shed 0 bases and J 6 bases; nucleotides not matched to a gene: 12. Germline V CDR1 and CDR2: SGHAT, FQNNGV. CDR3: CASSLDVLAGGPISEQYF. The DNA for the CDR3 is TGTGCCAGCAGCTTAGATGTCCTAGCGGGGGGGCCGATTTCCGAGCAGTACTTC.

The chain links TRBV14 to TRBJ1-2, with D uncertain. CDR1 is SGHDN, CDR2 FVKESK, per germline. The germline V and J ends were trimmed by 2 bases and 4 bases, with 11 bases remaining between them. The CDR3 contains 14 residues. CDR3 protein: CASSQLESPYGYTF. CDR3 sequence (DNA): TGTGCCAGCAGCCAATTAGAATCCCCCTATGGCTACACCTTC.

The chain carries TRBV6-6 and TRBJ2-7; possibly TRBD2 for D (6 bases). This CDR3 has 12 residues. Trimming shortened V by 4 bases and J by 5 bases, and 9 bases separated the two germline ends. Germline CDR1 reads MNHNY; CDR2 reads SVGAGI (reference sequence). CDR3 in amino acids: CASSWGDDEQYF. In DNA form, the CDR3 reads TGTGCCAGCAGTTGGGGGGACGACGAGCAGTACTTC.

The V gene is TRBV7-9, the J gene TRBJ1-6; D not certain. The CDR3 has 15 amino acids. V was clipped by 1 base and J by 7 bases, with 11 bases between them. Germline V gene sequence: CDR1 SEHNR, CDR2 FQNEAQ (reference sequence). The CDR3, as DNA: TGTGCCAGCAGCTTAGGGGATCTAGCGAATTCACCCCTCCACTTT. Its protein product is CASSLGDLANSPLHF.

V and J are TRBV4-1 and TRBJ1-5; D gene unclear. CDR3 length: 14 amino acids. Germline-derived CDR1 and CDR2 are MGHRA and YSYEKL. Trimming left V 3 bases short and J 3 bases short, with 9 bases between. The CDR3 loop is CASSHHADNQPQHF. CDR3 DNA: TGCGCCAGCAGCCACCACGCAGACAATCAGCCCCAGCATTTT.

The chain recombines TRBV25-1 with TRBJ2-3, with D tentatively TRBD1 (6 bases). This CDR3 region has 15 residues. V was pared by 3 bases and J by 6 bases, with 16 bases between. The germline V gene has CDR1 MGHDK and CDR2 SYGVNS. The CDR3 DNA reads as TGTGCCAGCAGTGATCCAGGGGTGGGATCGGATACGCAGTATTTT. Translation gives CASSDPGVGSDTQYF.

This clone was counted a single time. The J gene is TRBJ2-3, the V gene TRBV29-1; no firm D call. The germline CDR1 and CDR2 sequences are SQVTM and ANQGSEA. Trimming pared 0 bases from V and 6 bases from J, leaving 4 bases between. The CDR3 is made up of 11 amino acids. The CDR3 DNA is TGCAGCGTTGAAGATCGGGATACGCAGTATTTT. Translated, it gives CSVEDRDTQYF.

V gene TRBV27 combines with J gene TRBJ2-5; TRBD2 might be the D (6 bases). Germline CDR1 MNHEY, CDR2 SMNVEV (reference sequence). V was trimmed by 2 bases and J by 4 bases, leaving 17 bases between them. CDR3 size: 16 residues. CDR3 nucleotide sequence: TGTGCCAGCAGTTTAAAGGGTCGTGGGGGGATAGAGACCCAGTACTTC. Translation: CASSLKGRGGIETQYF.